A selection of T cell receptor beta chains follows, all from one sample in a study of long-term antiretroviral therapy in people with HIV. Assay used: immunoSEQ multiplex PCR; TCRdb lists only in-frame clones, some missing. The table includes 25,000 to 30,000 clones, approximately 87% detected once. Sequenced here: unsorted PBMCs, sampled 4.8 to 5 years after starting antiretroviral therapy. All receptors come from a man aged 35-49 years with HIV. CDR3s include the opening cysteine and the closing phenylalanine or tryptophan. A clone size is listed for some rows: how often the clone was seen (once, few, many), or a class if it is expanded.

v_gene,abundance,CDR3aa
TRBV19,.,CASSLRLGLADTQYF
TRBV27,.,CASSPYGGNYGYTF
TRBV2,.,CASSELAGVGTGELFF
TRBV5-5,.,CASSLDLGSAYEQYF
TRBV23-1,.,CASSQSGPSSGANVLTF
TRBV13,.,CASSLGSTSYEQYF
TRBV20-1,.,CSAPLRGSVDF
TRBV5-4,.,CASSLQDSGNTIYF
TRBV18,once,CASSPWPRDGYTF
TRBV5-1,.,CASSFNRANPYEQYF
TRBV30,.,CACPRGASGMGKYF
TRBV28,.,CASSPTDGTDTQYF
TRBV29-1,.,CSVEDRTHYEQYF
TRBV27,.,CASSLMQREVPEQYF
TRBV6-4,.,CASSERETDTQYF
TRBV29-1,.,CSVGAPILALGGETQYF
TRBV7-2,.,CASSLGQRMNTEAFF
TRBV19,.,CASREEHRETGELFF
TRBV14,.,CASSQVGGSEAFF
TRBV6-1,.,CASGPRGTTYYGYTF
TRBV6-6,once,CASSYSGTRGGYTF
TRBV29-1,.,CSAGDGIGPQHF
TRBV5-4,.,CASSVVARPF
TRBV7-3,.,CASMGRDFNQPQHF